The rows below give T cell receptor beta chains drawn from one sample of a study of blood T cell repertoires in COVID-19. Assay: immunoSEQ multiplex PCR; the TCRdb copy retains only in-frame clones and omits some. Among around 240,000 clones, approximately 81% were seen once, and the ten largest hold more than 0.75%. Source material: peripheral blood. The receptors derive from a man between 35 and 55 years old with acute or convalescent COVID-19. Both conserved end residues are part of each CDR3. The D gene is left open where the match is weak. The size field is filled for only some rows; it gives once, few, many or a size class.

V gene	J gene	D gene	clone size	CDR3 DNA	CDR3 protein
TRBV11-3	TRBJ2-5	-	-	TGTGCCAGCAGCCTGGACAGCCAAGAGACCCAGTACTTC	CASSLDSQETQYF
TRBV21-1	TRBJ1-6	-	-	TGTGCCAGCAGCAAAGCCGGGGAAATATATAATTCACCCCTCCACTTT	CASSKAGEIYNSPLHF
TRBV5-1	TRBJ1-1	TRBD1	-	TGCGCCAGCAGCCGGGACAGGGGTGGAACTGAAGCTTTCTTT	CASSRDRGGTEAFF
TRBV6-4	TRBJ1-5	-	-	TGTGCCAGCATCAATCGCTATAGCAATCAGCCCCAGCATTTT	CASINRYSNQPQHF
TRBV4-1	TRBJ1-2	-	few	TGCGCCAGCAGCCAAGTCTTTTCCTCGGGATTTAACTATGGCTACACCTTC	CASSQVFSSGFNYGYTF
TRBV7-2	TRBJ2-3	TRBD2	-	TGTGCCAGCAGCTTCGGGACTAGCGGGGGGACGGCACAGACGCAGTATTTT	CASSFGTSGGTAQTQYF
TRBV20-1	TRBJ1-5	-	-	TGCAGTGCTAGTCCCGGGCCCGGGTCAGGGACTAAATATAGCAATCAGCCCCAGCATTTT	CSASPGPGSGTKYSNQPQHF
TRBV28	TRBJ1-2	TRBD1	-	TGTGCCAGCAGTTGGGGGACAGAGGATGGCTACACCTTC	CASSWGTEDGYTF
TRBV9	TRBJ2-7	-	-	TGTGCCAGCAGCGTAGGAATCACAGCTACCTACGAGCAGTACTTC	CASSVGITATYEQYF
TRBV3-1/TRBV3-2	TRBJ2-7	-	once	TGTGCCAGCAGCTACGGTTACGAGCAGTACTTC	CASSYGYEQYF
TRBV5-6	TRBJ1-1	TRBD1	few	TGTGCCAGCAGCTTGTTGAGGACAGGGGGCCTGAACACTGAAGCTTTCTTT	CASSLLRTGGLNTEAFF
TRBV19	TRBJ1-5	-	-	TGTGCCAGTAGTACCCAGGACAGTCGTCAGCCCCAGCATTTT	CASSTQDSRQPQHF
TRBV5-1	TRBJ2-1	TRBD2	-	TGCGCCAGCAGGCCGACCGGGACTAGCGACTACAATGAGCAGTTCTTC	CASRPTGTSDYNEQFF
TRBV7-2	TRBJ2-1	TRBD1	-	TGTGCCAGCAGCTGGGGGACAGGGGGCCAAGAGCAGTTCTTC	CASSWGTGGQEQFF
TRBV5-6	TRBJ1-5	TRBD1	once	TGTGCCAGCAGCTTAAGACAGGGCCCTTTGCCCCAGCATTTT	CASSLRQGPLPQHF
TRBV5-6	TRBJ2-7	TRBD1	once	TGTGCCAGCAGCTTGGGGACAGGGCGTTACGAGCAGTACTTC	CASSLGTGRYEQYF
TRBV7-2	TRBJ1-2	TRBD1	-	TGTGCCAGCAGCTTCGATCCGACAGGGCTAAACTATGGCTACACCTTC	CASSFDPTGLNYGYTF
TRBV6-5	TRBJ1-2	TRBD1	-	TGTGCCAGCAGCGACAGGGCCCGTTATTACACCTTC	CASSDRARYYTF
TRBV5-1	TRBJ2-7	TRBD2	-	TGCGCCAGCAGCTTGATCCCTAGCGGGGGGTTAGATGGCTACGAGCAGTACTTC	CASSLIPSGGLDGYEQYF
TRBV27	TRBJ1-2	-	few	TGTGCCAGCAGTTTAAGAGGGTCTGTAGGCTACACCTTC	CASSLRGSVGYTF
TRBV30	TRBJ1-1	TRBD1	-	TGTGCCTGGAGGGGACAGGGTAACACTGAAGCTTTCTTT	CAWRGQGNTEAFF
TRBV25-1	TRBJ1-6	-	-	TGTGCCAGCAGTGCAAGTACAGGGAGAAAATCACCCCTCCACTTT	CASSASTGRKSPLHF
TRBV9	TRBJ1-4	-	once	TGTGCCAGCAGCGACGGTGCAACTAATGAAAAACTGTTTTTT	CASSDGATNEKLFF
TRBV28	TRBJ1-1	TRBD1	-	TGTGCCAGCAGTTCCGTGACCGGGACAGGGCACGTGAACACTGAAGCTTTCTTT	CASSSVTGTGHVNTEAFF
TRBV9	TRBJ2-3	-	-	TGTGCCAGCAGCCCTCCCACAGATACGCAGTATTTT	CASSPPTDTQYF
TRBV20-1	TRBJ2-7	-	-	TGCAGTGCTAGAGAGGCTTACGAGCAGTACTTC	CSAREAYEQYF
TRBV5-4	TRBJ1-1	TRBD1	few	TGTGCCAGCAGCTTCCCCGGGACAGCAGTCACTGAAGCTTTCTTT	CASSFPGTAVTEAFF
TRBV5-1	TRBJ2-7	-	-	TGCGCCAGCAGCTTGTCTCAGTACGAGCAGTACTTC	CASSLSQYEQYF
TRBV7-2	TRBJ2-2	-	once	TGTGCCAGCAGCGAGAGTGGTGAGGGAACCGGGGAGCTGTTTTTT	CASSESGEGTGELFF
TRBV6-4	TRBJ1-6	TRBD1	-	TGTGCCAGCAGCTCCGACAGGGTATCACCCCTCCACTTT	CASSSDRVSPLHF
TRBV27	TRBJ2-1	TRBD2	-	TGTGCCAGCAGCCCGATACTAGCGGGGGGCTCCAATGAGCAGTTCTTC	CASSPILAGGSNEQFF
TRBV5-1	TRBJ2-3	TRBD1	few	TGCGCCAGCAGCTTCACGGGTGGACAGGGGGGCACAGATACGCAGTATTTT	CASSFTGGQGGTDTQYF
TRBV5-4	TRBJ1-1	-	-	TGTGCCAGCAGCTTGGTCGGCAGGGAGAACACTGAAGCTTTCTTT	CASSLVGRENTEAFF
TRBV7-6	TRBJ2-2	TRBD1	-	TGTGCCAGCAGCTGGACAGGCAACACCGGGGAGCTGTTTTTT	CASSWTGNTGELFF
TRBV30	TRBJ2-2	-	-	TGTGCCTGGATGCCGTGGTTGGGGAGGAACACCGGGGAGCTGTTTTTT	CAWMPWLGRNTGELFF
TRBV5-1	TRBJ2-1	-	-	TGCGCCAGCAGCTTCGGGGGGCTCGGATACAATGAGCAGTTCTTC	CASSFGGLGYNEQFF
TRBV28	TRBJ2-7	-	-	TGTGCCAGCAGCTCTTCTGTAAATACCTACGAGCAGTACTTC	CASSSSVNTYEQYF
TRBV2	TRBJ1-4	-	-	TGTGCCAGCAGTCGGCAGGGTCGAGATGAAAAACTGTTTTTT	CASSRQGRDEKLFF
TRBV14	TRBJ1-4	TRBD1	-	TGTGCCAGCAGCCACCTGGACAGGGGGAAGAGTGAAAAACTGTTTTTT	CASSHLDRGKSEKLFF
TRBV5-5	TRBJ2-6	-	-	TGTGCCAGCAGCCCCGGTTTGGACAGCTCTGGGGCCAACGTCCTGACTTTC	CASSPGLDSSGANVLTF
TRBV5-8	TRBJ2-5	-	-	TGTGCCAGCAGCTTGGGTCAGGGGAAGGAGACCCAGTACTTC	CASSLGQGKETQYF
TRBV5-1	TRBJ2-2	TRBD2	few	TGCGCCAGCAGCAGAGGCGGGGGGAACACCGGGGAGCTGTTTTTT	CASSRGGGNTGELFF
TRBV18	TRBJ1-6	TRBD1	-	TGTGCCAGCTCACCAGCGGCAGGGGGTAATTCACCCCTCCACTTT	CASSPAAGGNSPLHF
TRBV10-1	TRBJ2-5	-	-	TGCGCCAGCAGTGAAAACTTGCAAGAGACCCAGTACTTC	CASSENLQETQYF
TRBV16	TRBJ1-2	TRBD1	few	TGTGCCAGCAGCGAGGGGGCAAACTATGGCTACACCTTC	CASSEGANYGYTF
TRBV4-3	TRBJ1-6	-	-	TGCGCCAGCAGCCAACAGGGCAGCTCCTATAATTCACCCCTCCACTTT	CASSQQGSSYNSPLHF
TRBV6-6	TRBJ2-1	TRBD2	-	TGTGCCAGCAGTCCCCTACGGGGGGAGCAGAGCTCCTACAATGAGCAGTTCTTC	CASSPLRGEQSSYNEQFF
TRBV6-4	TRBJ1-1	-	-	TGTGCCAGCAGTGCCTCTCCAGGGAACACTGAAGCTTTCTTT	CASSASPGNTEAFF
TRBV12-5	TRBJ2-1	TRBD1	-	TGTGCTAGTGGTAGCACCTCCGGGACAGGGGATGAGCAGTTCTTC	CASGSTSGTGDEQFF
TRBV7-9	TRBJ1-5	TRBD1	-	TGTGCCAGCAGCTTATCGACAGGGTTGTCTCAGCCCCAGCATTTT	CASSLSTGLSQPQHF
TRBV18	TRBJ1-5	TRBD1	-	TGTGCCAGCTCACCAAACGCAGGGGGCGTCAATCAGCCCCAGCATTTT	CASSPNAGGVNQPQHF
TRBV21-1	TRBJ1-1	-	-	TGTGCCAGCAGCTCCCAGAACACTGAAGCTTTCTTT	CASSSQNTEAFF
TRBV6-2/TRBV6-3	TRBJ1-1	-	-	TGTGCCAGCAGTACAGGGTGGACCACTGAAGCTTTCTTT	CASSTGWTTEAFF
TRBV28	TRBJ2-7	TRBD1	-	TGTGCCAGCAGTTTATTTGTCAGGGGGCGCGACACCGCACCCGCCTACGAGCAGTACTTC	CASSLFVRGRDTAPAYEQYF